These 17 T cell receptor beta chains originate from one sample sequenced in a study of cytomegalovirus exposure and HLA in healthy donors. Primers for the PCR totalled 60 Vbeta and 13 Jbeta. The repertoire was sequenced with immunoSEQ multiplex PCR; TCRdb's copy has only in-frame clones and lacks some. The data show 120,000 to 150,000 clones, 80% to 85% seen once. Specimen: PBMCs. Receptors originate from a young woman in good health and CMV-seronegative.

CDR3 protein: CASKGQETQYF. CDR3 DNA: TGTGCCAGTAAGGGGCAAGAGACCCAGTACTTC. V and J are TRBV19 and TRBJ2-5; TRBD1 is a possible D gene (5 bases). The CDR3 has 11 residues. V was shortened by 7 bases and J by 2 bases, with 5 bases between the two germline ends. CDR1 LNHDA and CDR2 SQIVND come from the germline V gene (reference sequence).

This clone came up once. The gene calls are TRBV7-2 and TRBJ2-7; D is perhaps TRBD2 (5 bases). The CDR3 has 16 residues. Between the trimmed V and J ends, which lost 1 base and 2 bases, there was a span of 15 bases. Germline V gene sequence: CDR1 SGHTA, CDR2 FQGNSA. DNA of the CDR3: TGTGCCAGCAGCTTAGTCGGGGATCCCAAAACCTACGAGCAGTACTTC. Protein sequence: CASSLVGDPKTYEQYF.

V gene TRBV9 combines with J gene TRBJ2-3, with 15 bases lining up with TRBD2. The CDR3 covers 17 residues. J gave up 4 bases and V 5 bases, and 8 bases lay outside the gene matches. Germline CDR1 reads SGDLS; CDR2 reads YYNGEE. The CDR3 sequence is CASSYGLAGGSPDTQYF. The CDR3 DNA follows: TGTGCCAGCAGTTATGGACTAGCGGGGGGGTCCCCAGATACGCAGTATTTT.

V and J are TRBV4-1 and TRBJ2-1, with 9 bases matching TRBD1. The CDR3 runs to 15 residues. V lost 1 base, J lost 4 bases, and 2 bases stayed unmatched. Per the germline V gene, CDR1 is MGHRA and CDR2 is YSYEKL. The CDR3 coding sequence is TGCGCCAGCAGCCAAGGGGACAGGGATTACAATGAGCAGTTCTTC. Its translation: CASSQGDRDYNEQFF.

This chain connects TRBV7-2 to TRBJ1-2, with D uncertain. The CDR3 extends over 13 amino acids. Germline CDR1 SGHTA, CDR2 FQGNSA. V shed 1 base and J shed 7 bases, with 10 bases lying between them. The CDR3 region is CASSLGASGGYTF. The CDR3 DNA sequence: TGTGCCAGCAGCTTAGGTGCCTCGGGTGGCTACACCTTC.

In its sample, this clone was seen a few times. The chain employs TRBV6-6 and TRBJ1-4, with TRBD1 identical over 7 bases. The germline V gene encodes CDR1 MNHNY and CDR2 SVGAGI (reference sequence). Germline trimming cut 4 bases from V and 5 bases from J; bases unmatched to any gene: 7. The CDR3 covers 15 residues. This CDR3 is CASSSAATGNEKLFF. DNA for the CDR3: TGTGCCAGCAGTTCCGCCGCGACAGGGAATGAAAAACTGTTTTTT.

This clone was counted between two and nine times. V and J are TRBV2 and TRBJ1-5; D may be TRBD1 (5 bases). The V end was cut by 6 bases, the J end by 0 bases, with 12 bases between. Germline assignment: CDR1 SNHLY and CDR2 FYNNEI. The CDR3 consists of 15 residues. The CDR3, as DNA: TGTGCCAGCAGCTTCTTGGGGGGTAGCAATCAGCCCCAGCATTTT. Protein sequence: CASSFLGGSNQPQHF.

This chain connects TRBV5-1 to TRBJ2-5; D is perhaps TRBD1 (6 bases). CDR1 is SGHRS, CDR2 YFSETQ, per germline. The CDR3 has 15 residues. V was pared by 1 base and J by 2 bases, with 12 bases between. In DNA form, the CDR3 reads TGCGCCAGCAGCTTGACGGGACACCAACAAGAGACCCAGTACTTC. Protein: CASSLTGHQQETQYF.

The genes are TRBV18 and TRBJ1-2, with a possible D match to TRBD1 (6 bases). Trimming took 3 bases from V and 3 from J, leaving 14 bases between them. The length of the CDR3 is 15 residues. Germline lookup yields CDR1 KGHSH and CDR2 LQKENI. In DNA form, the CDR3 reads TGTGCCAGCTCACCCCCCTCCAGGGGAGACTATGGCTACACCTTC. It codes for CASSPPSRGDYGYTF.

This clone was detected once. The chain recombines TRBV9 with TRBJ2-7, with 12 positions matching TRBD2. Germline lookup yields CDR1 SGDLS and CDR2 YYNGEE. J was trimmed by 0 bases and V by 0 bases; bases with no gene match: 7. There are 18 residues in the CDR3. CDR3 nucleotide sequence: TGTGCCAGCAGCGTAGTAACTAGCGGGAGGTTTACCTCCTACGAGCAGTACTTC. Amino acids: CASSVVTSGRFTSYEQYF.

The chain recombines TRBV7-9 with TRBJ2-5; 9 nucleotides match TRBD1. The last part of the DNA fits TRBJ2-7 better; the J call may be wrong. The CDR3 extends over 15 amino acids. CDR1 and CDR2 (germline): SEHNR, FQNEAQ (reference sequence). In DNA, the CDR3 is TGTGCCAGTAGACTTGGGGGACAGGGTTTCTACGAGCAGTACTTC. Translation gives CASRLGGQGFYEQYF.

V usage is TRBV25-1 and J usage is TRBJ2-7, with D maybe TRBD1 (6 bases). The CDR3 spans 13 residues. V lost 8 bases to trimming and J lost 2 bases, with 13 bases between them. Germline V lookup: CDR1 MGHDK, CDR2 SYGVNS. In DNA form, the CDR3 reads TGTGCCAGCGGTCACGCAGGGGCCTACGAGCAGTACTTC. Residues: CASGHAGAYEQYF.

The J gene is TRBJ1-6, the V gene TRBV19, with TRBD1 identical over 7 bases. This CDR3 spans 17 amino acids. V was pared by 1 base and J by 2 bases, with 5 bases of the junction left unmatched. From germline, CDR1 is LNHDA and CDR2 SQIVND (reference sequence). The DNA for the CDR3 is TGTGCCAGTAGTATAGTAAGGGGGCCGACCTATAATTCACCCCTCCACTTT. Amino acids: CASSIVRGPTYNSPLHF.

The CDR3 sequence: CASSIGWEGWYEQFF. Here the CDR3 DNA reads TGTGCCAGCAGTATTGGCTGGGAGGGCTGGTATGAGCAGTTCTTC. The V call is TRBV28, the J call TRBJ2-1; 7 bases are shared with TRBD2. This CDR3 has 15 residues. CDR1 is MDHEN, CDR2 SYDVKM, per germline. With 5 bases clipped from V and 8 bases from J, the junction kept 12 bases outside the gene matches. Using reference TRBV28 and TRBJ2-1 for the parts outside the CDR3, the full variable domain is DVKVTQSSRYLVKRTGEKVFLECVQDMDHENMFWYRQDPGLGLRLIYFSYDVKMKEKGDIPEGYSVSREKKERFSLILESASTNQTSMYLCASSIGWEGWYEQFFGPGTRLTVL.

The J gene is TRBJ1-2, the V gene TRBV19; tentative D call: TRBD1 (6 bases). The CDR3 runs to 16 residues. The germline CDR1 and CDR2 sequences are LNHDA and SQIVND (reference sequence). V was shortened by 6 bases and J by 5 bases, with 22 bases between the two germline ends. DNA for the CDR3: TGTGCCAGTAGACAAAACCTCAGGGGAACGTGGTATGGCTACACCTTC. Translating gives CASRQNLRGTWYGYTF.

The chain employs TRBV7-3 and TRBJ2-1; TRBD1 agrees at 9 bases. The V gene's germline CDR1 is SGHTA and CDR2 FQGTGA. J gave up 8 bases and V 5 bases, and 7 bases lay outside the gene matches. CDR3 size: 14 residues. The CDR3 region is CASSLMGQGDEQFF. The DNA of the CDR3 is TGTGCCAGCAGCCTCATGGGACAGGGTGATGAGCAGTTCTTC.

J is TRBJ2-2 and V is TRBV4-1, with 11 nucleotides matching TRBD1. Germline CDR1 reads MGHRA; CDR2 reads YSYEKL. The V segment lost 0 bases and the J segment 5 bases; nucleotides outside the gene matches: 2. This CDR3 is built from 16 residues. CDR3 in amino acids: CASSQDRDRGTGELFF. The CDR3 DNA reads as TGCGCCAGCAGCCAAGATCGGGACAGGGGGACCGGGGAGCTGTTTTTT.